This T cell receptor (beta chain) appears in the sequencing data of a study of blood T cell repertoires in COVID-19. Study-level background: Sites in the United States, Italy and Spain provided acute and convalescent COVID-19 samples.

Between the trimmed V and J ends, which lost 3 bases and 4 bases, there was a span of 4 bases. The CDR3 sequence is 12 residues long. Germline V lookup: CDR1 SGHVS, CDR2 FNYEAQ. The table came from immunoSEQ multiplex PCR; TCRdb's copy has only in-frame clones and leaves some out. Found here are 410,000 or so clones, 89% of them singletons; the top ten hold 1.5% to 1.9%. The chain joins TRBV7-6 to TRBJ1-5, with unresolved D. This clonotype was obtained from a woman aged 40 to 50 with COVID-19, enrolled during active disease. Sample: peripheral blood. The chain's CDR3 is CASSFINQPQHF. DNA of the CDR3: TGTGCCAGCAGCTTCATTAATCAGCCCCAGCATTTT.